This T cell receptor beta chain stems from a study of T cell responses to AZD1222 COVID-19 vaccine. About the research overall: Second-dose schedules of about 4 or about 12 weeks were combined.

Libraries were prepared by immunoSEQ multiplex PCR; TCRdb keeps only in-frame clonotypes and omits some of them. The sample contains under 120,000 clones, about 92% of which appear only once. Whole-study findings and limits: Nearly half of spike-specific TCRs reportedly target variant regions that are unmutated in the B.1.351 and B.1.1.7 variants. Most donors were white British, females outnumbered males, and clonal diversity was possibly underestimated.

CDR3 length: 17 residues. With 4 bases clipped from V and 6 bases from J, the junction kept 9 bases outside the gene matches. Germline-derived CDR1 and CDR2 are LGHNA and YNFKEQ. About this clone itself: Its antigen is still unknown.

The sequences come from peripheral blood, collected on day 0 of AZD1222 vaccination. This TCR came from an adult in good health. V gene TRBV4-2 combines with J gene TRBJ2-2; 12 bases line up with TRBD2. DNA of the CDR3: TGTGCCAGCAGCCCCGGTTCGACTAGCGGGAGACCCGGGGAGCTGTTTTTT. It specifies CASSPGSTSGRPGELFF.